In its sample, the clone carrying this T cell receptor beta chain was seen many times. As yet, its antigen is unknown. This sample was taken from a study of naive and memory T cell subsets. Whole-study results and caveats: This RNA-based method may be sensitive to activation-related transcript changes.

The CDR3 loop spans 16 amino acids. V shed 3 bases and J shed 2 bases, with 15 bases lying between them. Germline CDR1 is KGHSH and CDR2 is LQKENI. A UMI-containing oligonucleotide was joined by 3' ligation to the TCR cDNA template. Whole-blood samples were roughly 2.7 ml of peripheral blood from healthy adult volunteers. The SP2 primer and nested alpha and beta constant region primers amplified ligated cDNA in four rounds. TCRdb analysed the UMI-ligation and nested PCR reads with MiXCR anew, one entry per CDR3 protein. Found here are more than 20,000 distinct CDR3 sequences, 5.2% of them singletons; the top ten hold 7% to 8%.

Source material: blood. This receptor was identified in an adult in good health. The chain recombines TRBV18 with TRBJ2-3, with a possible D match to TRBD2 (5 bases). The CDR3, as DNA: TGTGCCAGCTCACCTCCGGACTTCCCCCTCACAGATACGCAGTATTTT. As protein: CASSPPDFPLTDTQYF.